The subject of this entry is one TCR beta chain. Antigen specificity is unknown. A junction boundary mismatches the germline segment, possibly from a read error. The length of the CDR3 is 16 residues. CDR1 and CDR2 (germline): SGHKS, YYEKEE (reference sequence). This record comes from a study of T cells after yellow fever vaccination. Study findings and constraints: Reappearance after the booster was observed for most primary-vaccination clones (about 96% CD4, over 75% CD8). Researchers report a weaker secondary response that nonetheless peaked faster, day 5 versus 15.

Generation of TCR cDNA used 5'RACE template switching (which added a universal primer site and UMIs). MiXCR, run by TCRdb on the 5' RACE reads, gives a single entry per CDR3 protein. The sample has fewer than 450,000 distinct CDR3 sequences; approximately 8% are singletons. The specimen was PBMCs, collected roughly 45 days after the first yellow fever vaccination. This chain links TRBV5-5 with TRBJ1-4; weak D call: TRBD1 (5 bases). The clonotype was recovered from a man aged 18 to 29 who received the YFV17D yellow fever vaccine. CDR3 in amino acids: CASRRDPMMANGKLFF. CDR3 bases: TGTGCCAGCAGACGGGACCCCATGATGGCTAATGGAAAACTGTTTTTT.